This TCR beta chain was captured in a study of blood T cell repertoires in COVID-19 (dated by TCRdb to the early 2020s). For the study in its entirety: Samples covering the acute and convalescent phases of COVID-19 were provided by collaborators in the United States, Italy and Spain. The sample metadata nearly always contained a de-identified subject ID, COVID-19 status, age in years and sex. Where available, HLA class I and class II types were taken from metadata supplied by the sample provider and were not determined by assay-based typing. The repertoires were released in a freely available public database intended as a resource for research on the immune response to SARS-CoV-2. Deeply sampled blood TCRbeta repertoires from subjects exposed to, actively infected with, or recovered from COVID-19 were included in the dataset. The material from the prospective study consisted of cDNA or gDNA derived from T cells, B-cell-depleted T cells, or PBMCs. The samples were drawn from the first 160 participants of the ongoing ImmuneRACE study and from under 1,500 subjects provided by 6 global collaborators.

Each collaborating institution followed its own protocols to collect whole blood in K2EDTA tubes. For TCRbeta analysis, collaborators shipped samples in one of three forms: frozen whole blood, isolated PBMCs, or DNA extracted from either of those sample types. Results and caveats for the whole study, not just this receptor: The amount of clinical and demographic metadata varied by source and participant and was provided uncurated.

In the germline V gene (reference sequence), CDR1 corresponds to MNHEY and CDR2 to SMNVEV. The CDR3 spans 14 residues, from the cysteine through the phenylalanine. Only the CDR3 DNA stays, 42 bases, in frame from base 1. The junction shows trimming of 3 bases on V and 3 bases on J, plus 9 bases between the germline ends. Details on this clone: Its binding antigen is unknown. No base quality values were provided; no much bigger clone lies one nucleotide off.

TCRbeta CDR3 regions were amplified from genomic DNA using the immunoSEQ Assay, a bias-controlled multiplex PCR. The published analysis was carried out like this. Within the assay, amplification of reference gene primers was used to estimate how many nucleated cells each sample contained. To quantify the absolute abundance of each unique TCRbeta CDR3 rearrangement, sequence reads were collapsed and filtered. For each sample, productive Simpson clonality was calculated by taking the square root of Simpson's diversity index across productive rearrangements. Sourced from immuneACCESS, this table was stored by TCRdb with only in-frame sequences that have V and J called. A share of the clones is absent; for the studies checked, an unresolved V gene accounts for under half, and the remainder has no known explanation. V and J calls plus clone size are reproduced from that table; the DNA served to infer D and trimming. The sample profile shows approximately 210,000 clones; 65% to 85% of them were found once. The ten largest clones represent about 7.4% of the sample.

The V and J genes are TRBV27 and TRBJ1-5, with no D gene named confidently. The sequenced sample consisted of peripheral blood. This receptor was obtained from a woman aged 45-59 years with acute or convalescent COVID-19. The CDR3 region: CASSFFGPNQPQHF. The DNA sequence is TGTGCCAGCAGTTTCTTTGGGCCCAATCAGCCCCAGCATTTT.